The rows below give T cell receptor beta chains drawn from one sample of a study of a mutant IDH1 vaccine in newly diagnosed glioma. The repertoire was sequenced with immunoSEQ multiplex PCR; TCRdb's copy has only in-frame clones and lacks some. The sample lists 57,000 or so clones, 84% seen once, with 3.6% in the top ten. No cognate antigen is known for these TCRs. This specimen was PBMCs, taken from a glioma patient whose treatment included an IDH1 peptide vaccine. These receptor sequences come from a man aged 25-45 years with glioma. CDR3s include the opening cysteine and the closing phenylalanine or tryptophan. D genes are given only for firm matches. Clone sizes are given selectively: once, few, many, or a class where the clone is expanded.

J	size	V	D	CDR3	DNA
TRBJ1-2	NA	TRBV11-2	NA	CASRSITGIMGYTF	TGTGCCAGCAGAAGTATTACAGGGATTATGGGCTACACCTTC
TRBJ2-3	NA	TRBV5-6	TRBD1	CASSSRGRDTQYF	TGTGCCAGCAGCTCCAGGGGGCGAGATACGCAGTATTTT
TRBJ1-6	once	TRBV2	NA	CASRRTANSPLHF	TGTGCCAGCAGGCGGACAGCTAATTCACCCCTCCACTTT
TRBJ1-4	NA	TRBV19	NA	CASSIQVHEKLFF	TGTGCCAGTAGTATCCAGGTTCACGAAAAACTGTTTTTT
TRBJ1-4	NA	TRBV18	NA	CASSLLGDPNEKLFF	TGTGCCAGCTCCCTTCTCGGGGACCCTAATGAAAAACTGTTTTTT
TRBJ2-7	NA	TRBV2	TRBD2	CASGRGDSREQYF	TGTGCCAGCGGGCGGGGGGATTCGAGGGAGCAGTACTTC
TRBJ2-7	NA	TRBV19	TRBD1	CASSTDRGGSYEQYF	TGTGCCAGTAGTACCGACAGGGGGGGCTCCTACGAGCAGTACTTC
TRBJ2-7	NA	TRBV11-2	TRBD1	CASSPLGQGTYEQYF	TGTGCCAGCAGCCCATTGGGACAGGGGACCTACGAGCAGTACTTC
TRBJ2-3	once	TRBV4-2	NA	CASSQRDQGTDTQYF	TGTGCCAGCAGCCAACGTGACCAGGGCACAGATACGCAGTATTTT
TRBJ1-1	NA	TRBV5-5	NA	CASSLVDSPVSAFF	TGTGCCAGCAGCTTGGTGGACAGCCCCGTTAGTGCTTTCTTT
TRBJ2-1	NA	TRBV7-9	TRBD2	CASSSTSPTANEQFF	TGTGCCAGCAGTTCGACTAGCCCCACGGCCAATGAGCAGTTCTTC
TRBJ1-3	NA	TRBV4-2	NA	CASSSTGTGNTIYF	TGTGCCAGCAGCTCGACAGGAACTGGAAACACCATATATTTT
TRBJ2-2	NA	TRBV6-1	NA	CASSEGQGIGELFF	TGTGCCAGCAGTGAAGGGCAGGGTATCGGGGAGCTGTTTTTT
TRBJ1-2	NA	TRBV28	NA	CASSLSLHTSYGYTF	TGTGCCAGCAGTTTATCTCTCCACACCAGCTATGGCTACACCTTC
TRBJ2-7	NA	TRBV11-2	NA	CASSSIAMTRDF	TGTGCCAGCAGCTCCATAGCCATGACTCGGGACTTC
TRBJ2-5	NA	TRBV27	NA	CASSPRGVDLRYRDVETQYF	TGTGCCAGCAGTCCTAGGGGGGTAGACCTCAGATACAGGGACGTCGAGACCCAGTACTTC
TRBJ2-7	once	TRBV28	NA	CASRVSVSYEQYF	TGTGCCAGCAGGGTCAGCGTCTCCTACGAGCAGTACTTC
TRBJ2-5	NA	TRBV10-3	TRBD2	CAISRQRGTQETQYF	TGTGCCATCAGTCGACAGCGGGGGACTCAAGAGACCCAGTACTTC
TRBJ1-1	few	TRBV7-2	NA	CASSFSPVGTEAFF	TGTGCCAGCAGCTTTTCCCCAGTCGGGACTGAAGCTTTCTTT
TRBJ2-7	once	TRBV9	TRBD2	CASSVDGGRPYEQYF	TGTGCCAGCAGCGTAGATGGCGGGAGGCCCTACGAGCAGTACTTC
TRBJ2-1	NA	TRBV7-8	NA	CASSLFASLISTSYNEQFF	TGTGCCAGCAGCTTATTTGCGAGCTTAATTTCGACTAGTTACAATGAGCAGTTCTTC
TRBJ2-7	NA	TRBV5-4	TRBD2	CASSRGVAGVNEQYF	TGTGCCAGCAGCCGCGGGGTAGCGGGAGTCAACGAGCAGTACTTC
TRBJ1-4	NA	TRBV27	NA	CASKRGPTNEKLFF	TGTGCCAGCAAACGGGGACCAACTAATGAAAAACTGTTTTTT
TRBJ2-3	NA	TRBV2	NA	CASIFYLGDTQYF	TGTGCCAGCATCTTCTATCTAGGAGATACGCAGTATTTT
TRBJ2-1	NA	TRBV5-1	NA	CASSLVVNEQFF	TGCGCCAGCAGCTTGGTGGTCAATGAGCAGTTCTTC
TRBJ2-3	NA	TRBV7-9	TRBD1	CASSSSGGRTDTQYF	TGTGCCAGCAGCTCATCAGGGGGACGCACAGATACGCAGTATTTT
TRBJ2-3	NA	TRBV10-3	NA	CAISESIADTQYF	TGTGCCATCAGTGAGTCGATCGCTGATACGCAGTATTTT
TRBJ2-3	NA	TRBV7-2	NA	CASSLSPGLDPGYF	TGTGCCAGCAGCTTAAGCCCAGGGCTAGACCCGGGGTATTTT
TRBJ2-1	NA	TRBV5-1	TRBD1	CASTWGRGRSAEQFF	TGCGCCAGCACCTGGGGCAGGGGGCGTTCTGCTGAGCAGTTCTTC
TRBJ2-2	NA	TRBV4-2	TRBD2	CASSQVDGGKELFF	TGTGCCAGCAGCCAGGTCGACGGGGGGAAGGAGCTGTTTTTT
TRBJ2-4	NA	TRBV4-2	TRBD2	CASSQRGGISKNIQYF	TGTGCCAGCAGCCAACGGGGGGGGATTTCCAAAAACATTCAGTACTTC
TRBJ1-2	NA	TRBV6-5	TRBD1	CASRTPGQGDYGYTF	TGTGCCAGCAGAACTCCGGGACAGGGAGACTATGGCTACACCTTC
TRBJ1-5	NA	TRBV9	NA	CASSGRDSNQPQHF	TGTGCCAGCAGCGGACGGGATAGCAATCAGCCCCAGCATTTT
TRBJ2-4	NA	TRBV10-1	TRBD1	CASSGAIDRGLAKNIQYF	TGCGCCAGCAGTGGCGCAATTGACAGGGGGCTGGCCAAAAACATTCAGTACTTC
TRBJ1-1	NA	TRBV6-5	NA	CASSYKGSEAFF	TGTGCCAGCAGTTACAAGGGCTCTGAAGCTTTCTTT
TRBJ1-1	NA	TRBV2	TRBD1	CASSRGLWAEAFF	TGTGCCAGCAGCAGGGGGCTTTGGGCTGAAGCTTTCTTT
TRBJ2-4	NA	TRBV28	TRBD2	CASSLTSGRSWAKNIQYF	TGTGCCAGCAGTTTGACTAGCGGGAGGTCCTGGGCCAAAAACATTCAGTACTTC
TRBJ1-5	NA	TRBV7-2	NA	CASSFGPHSNQPQHF	TGTGCCAGCAGCTTCGGGCCCCATAGCAATCAGCCCCAGCATTTT
TRBJ1-1	NA	TRBV19	NA	CASSRGLFAGAFF	TGTGCCAGTAGTAGGGGACTTTTTGCGGGAGCTTTCTTT
TRBJ2-7	NA	TRBV10-3	TRBD2	CAISIRTSGAYEQYF	TGTGCCATCAGTATACGGACTAGCGGTGCCTACGAGCAGTACTTC
TRBJ2-5	NA	TRBV5-1	NA	CASIFEGTQYF	TGCGCCAGCATATTCGAGGGGACCCAGTACTTC
TRBJ2-2	NA	TRBV28	NA	CASSPSDSLNTGELFF	TGTGCCAGCAGTCCCTCCGATTCCCTGAACACCGGGGAGCTGTTTTTT
TRBJ2-2	NA	TRBV18	NA	CASSPRPPGPYTGELFF	TGTGCCAGCTCACCACGCCCACCAGGGCCCTACACCGGGGAGCTGTTTTTT
TRBJ1-2	NA	TRBV10-3	TRBD1	CAISGRTGERDGYTF	TGTGCCATCAGTGGTAGGACAGGAGAGAGAGATGGCTACACCTTC
TRBJ1-2	NA	TRBV30	NA	CAWSVLGRERGYTF	TGTGCCTGGAGTGTACTTGGCAGGGAACGGGGCTACACCTTC
TRBJ1-1	once	TRBV28	NA	CASSFPGQENTEAFF	TGTGCCAGCAGTTTCCCGGGACAAGAGAACACTGAAGCTTTCTTT